This is a list of T cell receptor beta chains from one sample in a study of blood T cell repertoires in COVID-19. TCRdb's table, derived via immunoSEQ multiplex PCR, lists solely in-frame clones and lacks some. Found here are some 96,000 clones, approximately 86% of them singletons; the top ten hold 5%. Sequencing input: peripheral blood. The receptors derive from a human donor in a cohort sampled during active COVID-19. Each CDR3 is given with its conserved first and last residue. The order of the fields is D gene, V gene, clone size, J gene, CDR3 DNA, CDR3 protein. A D gene is named only where the DNA matches it firmly. Only part of the rows carry a size: once, few, many, or a class if the clone is expanded.

D gene: .
V gene: TRBV19
clone size: .
J gene: TRBJ2-5
CDR3 DNA: TGTGCCAGTAGTCCGGGGGACGGGCCAGGAGAGACCCAGTACTTC
CDR3 protein: CASSPGDGPGETQYF

D gene: .
V gene: TRBV18
clone size: .
J gene: TRBJ1-1
CDR3 DNA: TGTGCCAGCTCAAGTTCGGGAGATACTGAAGCTTTCTTT
CDR3 protein: CASSSSGDTEAFF

D gene: TRBD1
V gene: TRBV7-8
clone size: .
J gene: TRBJ2-7
CDR3 DNA: TGTGCCAGCAGCTTAGTGGGCAAGGGGGCGCAATCCTACGAGCAGTACTTC
CDR3 protein: CASSLVGKGAQSYEQYF

D gene: TRBD1
V gene: TRBV5-1
clone size: once
J gene: TRBJ1-4
CDR3 DNA: TGCGCCAGCAGCCTTCAGGGGGGCCTAGGTGAAAAACTGTTTTTT
CDR3 protein: CASSLQGGLGEKLFF

D gene: .
V gene: TRBV28
clone size: .
J gene: TRBJ1-5
CDR3 DNA: TGTGCCAGCAGACAGGGAAAGGGCCAGCCCCAGCATTTT
CDR3 protein: CASRQGKGQPQHF

D gene: .
V gene: TRBV25-1
clone size: .
J gene: TRBJ2-7
CDR3 DNA: TGTGCCAGCAGTGAAACCGCCGAGCAGATGAGGTCCTACGAGCAGTACTTC
CDR3 protein: CASSETAEQMRSYEQYF

D gene: .
V gene: TRBV18
clone size: .
J gene: TRBJ1-4
CDR3 DNA: TGTGCCAGCTCAAAACAGGCAACTAATGAAAAACTGTTTTTT
CDR3 protein: CASSKQATNEKLFF

D gene: TRBD1
V gene: TRBV6-5
clone size: .
J gene: TRBJ2-7
CDR3 DNA: TGTGCCAGCAGTCGTGGACAGGCCCCGCGGGAGCAGTACTTC
CDR3 protein: CASSRGQAPREQYF

D gene: .
V gene: TRBV7-3
clone size: .
J gene: TRBJ1-4
CDR3 DNA: TGTGCCAGCAGCTCCCCCGGGACATCGGTTGAAAAACTGTTTTTT
CDR3 protein: CASSSPGTSVEKLFF

D gene: .
V gene: TRBV15
clone size: .
J gene: TRBJ1-4
CDR3 DNA: TGTGCCACCAGCGGATGGGGGGTTTCAACTAATGAAAAACTGTTTTTT
CDR3 protein: CATSGWGVSTNEKLFF

D gene: TRBD2
V gene: TRBV2
clone size: once
J gene: TRBJ2-1
CDR3 DNA: TGTGCCAGCACCGGGACTAGCGGGGTCAATGAGCAGTTCTTC
CDR3 protein: CASTGTSGVNEQFF

D gene: TRBD2
V gene: TRBV11-2
clone size: medium-sized
J gene: TRBJ2-1
CDR3 DNA: TGTGCCAGCAGCTTTTACTCCGGGACTAGCGGGAGGGACGGGGATGAGCAGTTCTTC
CDR3 protein: CASSFYSGTSGRDGDEQFF

D gene: .
V gene: TRBV20-1
clone size: .
J gene: TRBJ1-5
CDR3 DNA: TGCAGTGCTAGTCGTCCCAGGGGATCCTATCAGCCCCAGCATTTT
CDR3 protein: CSASRPRGSYQPQHF

D gene: .
V gene: TRBV29-1
clone size: .
J gene: TRBJ2-3
CDR3 DNA: TGCAGCGTTGATCTGTCAGATACGCAGTATTTT
CDR3 protein: CSVDLSDTQYF

D gene: TRBD1
V gene: TRBV7-3
clone size: .
J gene: TRBJ1-2
CDR3 DNA: TGTGCCAGCAGCTTCAATCCTCTGACAGGGAACCATGGCTACACCTTC
CDR3 protein: CASSFNPLTGNHGYTF

D gene: TRBD1
V gene: TRBV5-1
clone size: .
J gene: TRBJ1-2
CDR3 DNA: TGCGCCAGCAACTACCGGACAGGGGACTATGGCTACACCTTC
CDR3 protein: CASNYRTGDYGYTF

D gene: .
V gene: TRBV6-2/TRBV6-3
clone size: once
J gene: TRBJ2-4
CDR3 DNA: TGTGCCAGCAGTAAACATCAAGCGGTAGCCAAAAACATTCAGTACTTC
CDR3 protein: CASSKHQAVAKNIQYF

D gene: TRBD1
V gene: TRBV7-8
clone size: .
J gene: TRBJ1-4
CDR3 DNA: TGTGCCAGCAGCACGGGCTGGGGACAGACAGTTGAAAAACTGTTTTTT
CDR3 protein: CASSTGWGQTVEKLFF

D gene: .
V gene: TRBV6-5
clone size: .
J gene: TRBJ1-5
CDR3 DNA: TGTGCCAGCAGACATAGGGAGTATAGCAATCAGCCCCAGCATTTT
CDR3 protein: CASRHREYSNQPQHF

D gene: .
V gene: TRBV7-2
clone size: .
J gene: TRBJ1-1
CDR3 DNA: TGTGCCAGCAGCCAAAGTGTAGGGGCTTCCTATGAAGCTTTCTTT
CDR3 protein: CASSQSVGASYEAFF

D gene: .
V gene: TRBV3-1/TRBV3-2
clone size: .
J gene: TRBJ2-5
CDR3 DNA: TGTGCCAGCAGCCAAGGTATCGGGAGCTCCCAAGAGACCCAGTACTTC
CDR3 protein: CASSQGIGSSQETQYF

D gene: TRBD1
V gene: TRBV29-1
clone size: once
J gene: TRBJ1-5
CDR3 DNA: TGCAGCGTTGAAGTGGACAGGGTAGATCAGCCCCAGCATTTT
CDR3 protein: CSVEVDRVDQPQHF

D gene: TRBD2
V gene: TRBV18
clone size: .
J gene: TRBJ2-1
CDR3 DNA: TGTGCCAGCTCACCACCGGGACTAGCGGGAACGGATGAGCAGTTCTTC
CDR3 protein: CASSPPGLAGTDEQFF

D gene: .
V gene: TRBV5-8
clone size: .
J gene: TRBJ1-1
CDR3 DNA: TGTGCCAGCAGCTTCTACATACAGGACACTGAAGCTTTCTTT
CDR3 protein: CASSFYIQDTEAFF

D gene: TRBD1
V gene: TRBV7-9
clone size: .
J gene: TRBJ1-6
CDR3 DNA: TGTGCCAGCAGCTTAGATGGGACAGGGGACAATATCAATTCACCCCTCCACTTT
CDR3 protein: CASSLDGTGDNINSPLHF

D gene: TRBD1
V gene: TRBV29-1
clone size: .
J gene: TRBJ2-7
CDR3 DNA: TGCAGCGCCACTATTGACAGGGGCTACGAGCAGTACTTC
CDR3 protein: CSATIDRGYEQYF

D gene: .
V gene: TRBV9
clone size: .
J gene: TRBJ2-1
CDR3 DNA: TGTGCCAGCAGCGTAGTCTCTACTAACTACAATGAGCAGTTCTTC
CDR3 protein: CASSVVSTNYNEQFF

D gene: .
V gene: TRBV24-1
clone size: .
J gene: TRBJ2-2
CDR3 DNA: TGTGCCACCAGTGCCCACGGCAGGCCCGGGGAGCTGTTTTTT
CDR3 protein: CATSAHGRPGELFF

D gene: TRBD1
V gene: TRBV7-8
clone size: .
J gene: TRBJ1-2
CDR3 DNA: TGTGCCAGCAGCATAAGACCACTCGACAGGGAGGTTGGCTACACCTTC
CDR3 protein: CASSIRPLDREVGYTF

D gene: TRBD1
V gene: TRBV5-6
clone size: .
J gene: TRBJ1-5
CDR3 DNA: TGTGCCAGCAGCAGCGGACAGGGGTACAATCAGCCCCAGCATTTT
CDR3 protein: CASSSGQGYNQPQHF

D gene: TRBD1
V gene: TRBV6-4
clone size: .
J gene: TRBJ2-1
CDR3 DNA: TGTGCCAGCAGCGGGACAGGGGAAAACAATGAGCAGTTCTTC
CDR3 protein: CASSGTGENNEQFF

D gene: .
V gene: TRBV3-1/TRBV3-2
clone size: .
J gene: TRBJ1-2
CDR3 DNA: TGTGCCAGCAGCCAAGGGTCAGGCTACAACTATGGCTACACCTTC
CDR3 protein: CASSQGSGYNYGYTF

D gene: .
V gene: TRBV2
clone size: .
J gene: TRBJ2-1
CDR3 DNA: TGTGCCAGCAGTCTCGACCGTTTGGCTCGCAGGGAGCAGTTCTTC
CDR3 protein: CASSLDRLARREQFF

D gene: TRBD2
V gene: TRBV9
clone size: once
J gene: TRBJ2-5
CDR3 DNA: TGTGCCAGCAGCGCCCCCGGGACTAGTGAGACCCAGTACTTC
CDR3 protein: CASSAPGTSETQYF

D gene: .
V gene: TRBV28
clone size: .
J gene: TRBJ2-2
CDR3 DNA: TGTGCCAGCAGCCGCCCCGCAGTGGTGGAGCTGTTTTTT
CDR3 protein: CASSRPAVVELFF

D gene: .
V gene: TRBV2
clone size: .
J gene: TRBJ1-2
CDR3 DNA: TGTGCCAGCAGTGAAGCACCAGGGGTCTATGGCTACACCTTC
CDR3 protein: CASSEAPGVYGYTF

D gene: .
V gene: TRBV6-5
clone size: .
J gene: TRBJ2-1
CDR3 DNA: TGTGCCAGCAGTTATACTACCTACAATGAGCAGTTCTTC
CDR3 protein: CASSYTTYNEQFF

D gene: TRBD1
V gene: TRBV6-5
clone size: .
J gene: TRBJ1-2
CDR3 DNA: TGTGCCAGCAGTTCCATGACAGGGGGATTGGATAGTGGCTACACCTTC
CDR3 protein: CASSSMTGGLDSGYTF

D gene: TRBD1
V gene: TRBV10-1
clone size: .
J gene: TRBJ1-2
CDR3 DNA: TGCGCCAGCAGTGAGCGGGACAGTGGGGATGGCTACACCTTC
CDR3 protein: CASSERDSGDGYTF

D gene: .
V gene: TRBV6-4
clone size: .
J gene: TRBJ1-3
CDR3 DNA: TGTGCCAGCAGTGACTCGGGGGGGCAGGTATCTGGAAACACCATATATTTT
CDR3 protein: CASSDSGGQVSGNTIYF